This note documents a single T cell receptor beta chain sequence. In Seattle, patients joined the study during active infection and were tracked longitudinally. This sample is part of a study of blood T cell repertoires in COVID-19. V dropped 6 bases and J dropped 0; count of bases not matched to a gene: 8. The CDR3 is 16 amino acids. The germline V gene encodes CDR1 SGHTA and CDR2 FQGNSA. Sequencing used immunoSEQ multiplex PCR; TCRdb keeps in-frame clones, though not all of them. The sample carries around 280,000 clones, about 88% recorded once. The sequenced sample was peripheral blood. The TCR was taken from a woman aged 25 to 45 with COVID-19, enrolled during active disease. This rearrangement joins TRBV7-2 to TRBJ2-1; 7 bases match TRBD2. As DNA, the CDR3 is TGTGCCAGCAGGGGGGGGAGGACTCCCTCCTACAATGAGCAGTTCTTC. Protein: CASRGGRTPSYNEQFF.